This TCR beta chain is drawn from a study of blood T cell repertoires in COVID-19 (dated by TCRdb to 2018 to 2020). Turning to the overall study: Collaborator samples came from the United States, Italy and Spain and covered acute and convalescent phases of COVID-19. The prospective study material was composed of cDNA or gDNA derived from T cells, B-cell-depleted T cells, or PBMCs. Subjects who had been exposed to COVID-19, were actively infected with it, or had recovered from it provided the deeply sampled blood TCRbeta repertoires that made up the dataset. The repertoires were released in a freely available public database meant as a resource for research on the immune response to SARS-CoV-2. Samples came from the ongoing ImmuneRACE study (first 160 participants) plus 1,254 subjects from 6 global collaborators. Nearly every sample came with metadata listing a de-identified subject ID, COVID-19 status, age in years and sex. Where HLA class I and class II types were available, the types were taken from metadata supplied by the sample provider, not from assay-based typing. The study at large found these results: The quantity of clinical and demographic metadata differed by source and by participant and was supplied without curation.

One collaborating source in Seattle enrolled patients while the patients were actively infected and followed the patients over time throughout the course of disease. The collaborating institutions used their own protocols to collect whole blood in K2EDTA tubes. For TCRbeta analysis, collaborators shipped samples in one of three forms: frozen whole blood, isolated PBMCs, or DNA extracted from either of those sample types. Of note for this clone: It has no known antigen specificity. Base qualities were left out, and no much larger clone turns up one base away.

TCRbeta CDR3 regions were amplified from genomic DNA using the immunoSEQ Assay, a bias-controlled multiplex PCR. The paper's processing steps were these. The number of nucleated cells in each sample was estimated from the amplification of reference gene primers within the assay. To quantify the absolute abundance of each unique TCRbeta CDR3 rearrangement, sequence reads were collapsed and filtered. For each sample, productive Simpson clonality was calculated as the square root of Simpson's diversity index across productive rearrangements. TCRdb's version of the immuneACCESS table is confined to in-frame rearrangements and falls short of the full clone set. An unresolved V gene accounts for under half of the shortfall where checked; the remainder is of unknown origin. That table gives V, J and clone size, and the DNA gave D and trimming. This sample lists around 300,000 clones; 80% to 90% were detected once. About 12% of the sample comes from the top ten.

The germline V and J ends show losses of 2 bases and 6 bases respectively, and no gene match explains 9 bases of the junction. From the germline V gene, CDR1 is MNHNS and CDR2 is SASEGT. There are 15 amino acids in the CDR3, from cysteine to phenylalanine inclusive. The CDR3 DNA has 45 bases and is translated from base 1. The source is a woman aged 70 to 79 with COVID-19, enrolled during active disease. The sequenced material came from peripheral blood. The chain uses TRBV6-1 and TRBJ2-5, with 7 bases matching TRBD1. Here is the DNA: TGTGCCAGCAGTGAATCCGTAGGGGGCAGAAAGACCCAGTACTTC. This gives the protein CASSESVGGRKTQYF.